What follows are 10 T cell receptor beta chains derived from one specimen sequenced in a study of STAT5B mutations in CD4+ large granular lymphocyte leukemia (dated 2022 in TCRdb). Libraries were constructed by the immunoSEQ multiplex PCR assay. TCRdb limited this immuneACCESS table to in-frame rearrangements with V and J called. A share of clones is missing; checked studies link under half to unresolved V genes, and the rest is unexplained. The sample table records tens of thousands of clones; roughly 87% of these occur just once. The ten top clones hold 3.4% of the sample. The sequenced material came from CD4+ T cells from blood buffy coats. The receptors were sampled from a human donor in good health.

V and J are TRBV7-2 and TRBJ1-5; D is perhaps TRBD1 (5 bases). Trimming left V 5 bases short and J 5 bases short, with 13 bases between. Germline V CDR1 and CDR2: SGHTA, FQGNSA. This CDR3 is 14 amino acids long. The CDR3 nucleotides read TGTGCCAGCAGCCGCGCGGGGACGTATCAGCCCCAGCATTTT. This gives the protein CASSRAGTYQPQHF.

The chain recombines TRBV7-3 with TRBJ2-3; D is perhaps TRBD1 (6 bases). Trimming removed 4 bases from V and 2 bases from J, with 10 bases in between. This CDR3 contains 14 residues. Germline CDR1 and CDR2: SGHTA and FQGTGA. The CDR3 loop reads CASSSNRDTDTQYF. For the CDR3, the DNA is TGTGCCAGCAGCTCTAACAGGGACACAGATACGCAGTATTTT.

The chain employs TRBV29-1 and TRBJ1-1, with D uncertain. CDR1 is SQVTM, CDR2 ANQGSEA, per germline. Trimming took 6 bases from V and 4 from J, leaving 12 bases between them. The CDR3 is made up of 12 amino acids. Written as DNA, the CDR3 is TGCAGCGTATCCACACGAGTCACTGAAGCTTTCTTT. Translating gives CSVSTRVTEAFF.

This chain joins TRBV6-5 and TRBJ2-6, with D unresolved. Germline CDR1 MNHEY, CDR2 SVGAGI. There are 14 residues in the CDR3. V was trimmed by 6 bases and J by 0 bases, leaving 6 bases between them. CDR3 region: CASSKSSGANVLTF. CDR3 in DNA: TGTGCCAGCAGCAAGAGCTCTGGGGCCAACGTCCTGACTTTC.

Written as DNA, the CDR3 is TGTGCCAGCACGAAGGGGGATGAGCAGTTCTTC. Its protein product is CASTKGDEQFF. The chain has TRBV6-1 and TRBJ2-1; maybe TRBD1 (6 bases). The germline CDR1 and CDR2 sequences are MNHNS and SASEGT. The CDR3 runs 11 residues. Trimming took 7 bases from V and 8 from J, leaving 9 bases between them.

The chain combines TRBV5-5 with TRBJ2-3, with 14 bases lining up with TRBD2. CDR3 length equals 16 residues. CDR1 and CDR2 from the germline V gene are SGHKS and YYEKEE (reference sequence). The V and J ends lost 5 bases and 3 bases, in that order; junction bases with no gene match: 5. CDR3 loop: CASRGTSGGLTDTQYF. The CDR3 DNA follows: TGTGCCAGCAGGGGGACTAGCGGGGGCCTGACAGATACGCAGTATTTT.

Only a few counts were recorded for this clone. The chain combines TRBV11-3 with TRBJ1-5; 7 bases match TRBD1. V gave up 3 bases and J gave up 9 bases; unmatched junction bases: 8. There are 14 residues in the CDR3. Germline V gene sequence: CDR1 SGHNT, CDR2 YENEEA. The CDR3 coding sequence is TGTGCCAGCAGCTTCCCAGGGGGAGATTGGCCCCAGCATTTT. This gives the protein CASSFPGGDWPQHF.

As DNA, the CDR3 is TGCAGCGTTGAGCAGGGTTTCGTCCAGTACTTC. This translates into CSVEQGFVQYF. The J gene is TRBJ2-5, the V gene TRBV29-1, with a tentative D call TRBD1 (5 bases). Trimming pared 3 bases from V and 10 bases from J, leaving 12 bases between. The CDR3 loop spans 11 amino acids. CDR1 SQVTM and CDR2 ANQGSEA come from the germline V gene.

The genes are TRBV7-9 and TRBJ2-3, with 10 bases matching TRBD1. V lost 3 bases, J lost 1 base, and 7 bases stayed unmatched. Germline V CDR1 and CDR2: SEHNR, FQNEAQ (reference sequence). The CDR3 covers 17 residues. The CDR3 nucleotides are TGTGCCAGCAGCTTCCTCGGGACAGGGGCAGGCACAGATACGCAGTATTTT. This codes for CASSFLGTGAGTDTQYF.

V and J are TRBV5-1 and TRBJ2-5; a weak D match, TRBD2 (6 bases). Per germline, CDR1 SGHRS and CDR2 YFSETQ. Trimming removed 3 bases from V and 5 bases from J, with 11 bases in between. The CDR3 consists of 13 residues. CDR3 DNA sequence: TGCGCCAGCAGCTCCAGACTAGTGGAGACCCAGTACTTC. It translates to CASSSRLVETQYF. The complete variable domain, with remaining parts taken from reference TRBV5-1 and TRBJ2-5, reads KAGVTQTPRYLIKTRGQQVTLSCSPISGHRSVSWYQQTPGQGLQFLFEYFSETQRNKGNFPGRFSGRQFSNSRSEMNVSTLELGDSALYLCASSSRLVETQYFGPGTRLLVL.